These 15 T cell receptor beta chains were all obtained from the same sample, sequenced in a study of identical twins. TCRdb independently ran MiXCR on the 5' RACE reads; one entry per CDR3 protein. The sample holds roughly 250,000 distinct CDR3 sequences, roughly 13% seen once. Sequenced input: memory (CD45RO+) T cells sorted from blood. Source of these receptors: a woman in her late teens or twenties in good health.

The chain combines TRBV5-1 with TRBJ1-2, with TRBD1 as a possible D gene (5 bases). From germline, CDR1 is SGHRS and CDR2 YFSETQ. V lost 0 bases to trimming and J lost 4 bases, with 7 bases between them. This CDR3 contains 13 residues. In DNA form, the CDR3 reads TGCGCCAGCAGCTTGGGACAGAGCTATGGCTACACCTTC. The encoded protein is CASSLGQSYGYTF.

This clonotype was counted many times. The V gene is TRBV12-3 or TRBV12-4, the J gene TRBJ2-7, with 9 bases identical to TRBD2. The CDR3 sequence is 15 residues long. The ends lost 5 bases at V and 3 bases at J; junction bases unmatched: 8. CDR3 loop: CASSRLLAGIYEQYF. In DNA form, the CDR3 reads TGTGCCAGCAGTCGACTCCTAGCGGGAATCTACGAGCAGTACTTC.

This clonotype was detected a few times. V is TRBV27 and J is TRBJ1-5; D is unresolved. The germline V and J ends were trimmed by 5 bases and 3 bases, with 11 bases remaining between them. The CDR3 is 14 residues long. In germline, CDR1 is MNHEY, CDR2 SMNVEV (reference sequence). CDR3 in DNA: TGTGCCAGCAGTACCCTGAGGTTCAATCAGCCCCAGCATTTT. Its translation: CASSTLRFNQPQHF.

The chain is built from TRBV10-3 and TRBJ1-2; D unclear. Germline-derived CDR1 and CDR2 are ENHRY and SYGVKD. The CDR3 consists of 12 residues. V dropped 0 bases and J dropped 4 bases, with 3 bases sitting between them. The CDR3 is CAISESAYGYTF. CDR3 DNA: TGTGCCATCAGTGAGTCAGCCTATGGCTACACCTTC.

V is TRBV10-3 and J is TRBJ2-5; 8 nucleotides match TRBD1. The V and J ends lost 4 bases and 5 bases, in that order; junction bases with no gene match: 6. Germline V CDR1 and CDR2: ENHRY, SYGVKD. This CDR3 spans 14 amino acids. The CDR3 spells CAISAKQGEETQYF. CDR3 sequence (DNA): TGTGCCATCAGTGCGAAACAGGGGGAGGAGACCCAGTACTTC.

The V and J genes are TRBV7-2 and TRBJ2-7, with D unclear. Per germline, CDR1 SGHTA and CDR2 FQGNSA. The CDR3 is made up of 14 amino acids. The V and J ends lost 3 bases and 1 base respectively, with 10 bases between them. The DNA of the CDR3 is TGTGCCAGCAGCTTTCTCGGGTCTTCCTACGAGCAGTACTTC. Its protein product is CASSFLGSSYEQYF.

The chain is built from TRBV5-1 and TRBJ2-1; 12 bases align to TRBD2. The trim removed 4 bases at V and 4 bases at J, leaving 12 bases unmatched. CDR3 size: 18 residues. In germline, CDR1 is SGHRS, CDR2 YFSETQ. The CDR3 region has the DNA TGCGCCAGCAGCCCCGGACTAGCGGGACCTGGGCCATACAATGAGCAGTTCTTC. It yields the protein CASSPGLAGPGPYNEQFF.

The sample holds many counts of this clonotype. The CDR3 DNA is TGTGCCAGCCGACAGGGGGCTAAGGATTCACCCCTCCACTTT. Its translation is CASRQGAKDSPLHF. The chain couples TRBV5-6 to TRBJ1-6; 10 bases agree with TRBD1. CDR3 length: 14 amino acids. Germline V CDR1 and CDR2: SGHDT, YYEEEE. Trimming removed 7 bases from V and 8 bases from J; junction bases left unmatched: 6.

The CDR3 protein is CASSATPNEQYF. The CDR3 DNA reads as TGTGCCAGCAGCGCGACCCCAAACGAGCAGTACTTC. The chain combines TRBV7-9 with TRBJ2-7, with D uncertain. The ends were cut back, 5 bases at V and 5 bases at J, with 10 bases in the middle. CDR3 length: 12 residues. CDR1 and CDR2 (germline): SEHNR, FQNEAQ (reference sequence).

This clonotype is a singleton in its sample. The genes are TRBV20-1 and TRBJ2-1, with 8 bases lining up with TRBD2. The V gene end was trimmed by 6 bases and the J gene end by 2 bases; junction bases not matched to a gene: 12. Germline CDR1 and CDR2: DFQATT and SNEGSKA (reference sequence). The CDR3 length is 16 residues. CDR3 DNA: TGCAGTGCAAGGTGGTCGGGGGGGCCCCCCTACAATGAGCAGTTCTTC. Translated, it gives CSARWSGGPPYNEQFF.

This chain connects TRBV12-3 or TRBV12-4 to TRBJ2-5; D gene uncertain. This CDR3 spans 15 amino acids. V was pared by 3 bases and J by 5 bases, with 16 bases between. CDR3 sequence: CASSFGRTQRETQYF. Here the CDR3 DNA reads TGTGCCAGCAGTTTCGGCAGGACCCAGCGTGAGACCCAGTACTTC.

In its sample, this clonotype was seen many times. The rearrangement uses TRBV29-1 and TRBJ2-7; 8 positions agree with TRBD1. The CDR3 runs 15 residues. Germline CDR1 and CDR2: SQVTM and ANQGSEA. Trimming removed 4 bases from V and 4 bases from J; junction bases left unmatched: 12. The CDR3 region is CSVGFPTGARYEQYF. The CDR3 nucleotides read TGCAGCGTTGGCTTTCCGACAGGGGCTCGATACGAGCAGTACTTC.

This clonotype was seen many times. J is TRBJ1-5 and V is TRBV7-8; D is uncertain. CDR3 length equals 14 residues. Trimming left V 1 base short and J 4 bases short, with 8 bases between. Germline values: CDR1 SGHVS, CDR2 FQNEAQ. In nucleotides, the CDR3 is TGTGCCAGCAGCTTAGGGCCCCGGAATCAGCCCCAGCATTTT. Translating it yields CASSLGPRNQPQHF.

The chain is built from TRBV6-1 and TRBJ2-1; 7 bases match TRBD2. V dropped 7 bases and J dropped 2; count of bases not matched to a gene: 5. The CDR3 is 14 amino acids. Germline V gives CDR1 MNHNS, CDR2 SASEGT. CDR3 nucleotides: TGTGCCAGCATACGGGGGGTAGCCTACAATGAGCAGTTCTTC. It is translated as CASIRGVAYNEQFF.

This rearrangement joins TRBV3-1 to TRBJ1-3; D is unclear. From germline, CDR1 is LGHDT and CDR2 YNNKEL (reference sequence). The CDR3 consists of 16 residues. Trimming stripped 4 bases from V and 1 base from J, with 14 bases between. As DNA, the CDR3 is TGTGCCAGCAGCCCTGACTTCGACACTTCTGGAAACACCATATATTTT. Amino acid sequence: CASSPDFDTSGNTIYF.